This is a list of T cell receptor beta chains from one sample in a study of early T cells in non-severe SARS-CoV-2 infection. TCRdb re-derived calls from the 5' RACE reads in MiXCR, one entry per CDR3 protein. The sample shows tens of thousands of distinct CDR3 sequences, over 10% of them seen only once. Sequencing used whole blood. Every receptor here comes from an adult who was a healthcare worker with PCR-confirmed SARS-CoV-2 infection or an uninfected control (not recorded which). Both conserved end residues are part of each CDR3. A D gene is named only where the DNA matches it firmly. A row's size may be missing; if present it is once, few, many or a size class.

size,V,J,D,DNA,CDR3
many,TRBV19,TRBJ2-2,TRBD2,TGTGCCAGTAGTAGCCCGGGACTAGCGGGAGCTTATTCCGGGGAGCTGTTTTTT,CASSSPGLAGAYSGELFF
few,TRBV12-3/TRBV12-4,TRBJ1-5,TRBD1,TGTGCCAGCAGTCCCGCGGGACAGGGAAATCAGCCCCAGCATTTT,CASSPAGQGNQPQHF
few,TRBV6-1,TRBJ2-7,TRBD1,TGTGCCAGCAGGAAATGGACAGGACTCGAGCAGTACTTC,CASRKWTGLEQYF
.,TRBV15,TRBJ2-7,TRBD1,TGTGCCACCAGCGGTGACAGGGGTTCCTACGAGCAGTACTTC,CATSGDRGSYEQYF
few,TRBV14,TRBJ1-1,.,TGTGCCAGCAGCCAAGCTGGAGGTGGCGCTTTCTTT,CASSQAGGGAFF
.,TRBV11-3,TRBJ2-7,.,TGTGCCAGCAGTTCCCTCGGGCAGGGGGGTTTCAACGAGCAGTACTTC,CASSSLGQGGFNEQYF
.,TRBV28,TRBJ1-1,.,TGTGCCATCGGGGAGGGATTTAGCGCTGAAGCTTTCTTT,CAIGEGFSAEAFF
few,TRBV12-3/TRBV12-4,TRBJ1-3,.,TGTGCCAGCAGTTTACGGCGATCTGGAAACACCATATATTTT,CASSLRRSGNTIYF
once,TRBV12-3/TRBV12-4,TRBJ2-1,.,TGTGCCAGCTGCTACTTTAGCGGACTCTACAATGAGCAGTTCTTC,CASCYFSGLYNEQFF
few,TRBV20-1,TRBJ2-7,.,TGCAGTGCTCAGGGGGGGACAGAGACCTACGAGCAGTACTTC,CSAQGGTETYEQYF
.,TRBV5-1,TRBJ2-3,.,TGCGCCAGCAGATACACAGGACCCTGGGGCGCTAACACAGATACGCAGTATTTT,CASRYTGPWGANTDTQYF
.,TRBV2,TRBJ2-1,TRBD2,TGTGCCAGCAGGAGGACTAGCGGGAGTTATGAGCAGTTCTTC,CASRRTSGSYEQFF
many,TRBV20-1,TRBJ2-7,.,TGCAGTGCTAGTCGCGGCAGATCCGAGCAGTACTTC,CSASRGRSEQYF
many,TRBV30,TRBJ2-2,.,TGTGCCCGTTTCCATACCGGGGAGCTGTTTTTT,CARFHTGELFF
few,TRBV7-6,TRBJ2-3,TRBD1,TGTGCCAGCAGCTTAGCCGGACAGGGATGGAGCACAGATACGCAGTATTTT,CASSLAGQGWSTDTQYF
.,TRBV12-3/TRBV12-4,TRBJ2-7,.,TGTGCCAGCAGTTTTGTTTTCCAGGGACCGTCCTACGAGCAGTACTTC,CASSFVFQGPSYEQYF
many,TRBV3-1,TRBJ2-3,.,TGTGCCAGCAGCCAACTAGGAGCCCTCACAGATACGCAGTATTTT,CASSQLGALTDTQYF
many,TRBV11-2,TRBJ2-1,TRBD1,TGTGCCAGCAGCTTGGCAGGGGGTAGTGAGCAGTTCTTC,CASSLAGGSEQFF
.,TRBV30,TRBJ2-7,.,TGTGCCTGGAGTCCTTACCCCCGGACCGCTTCCTACGAGCAGTACTTC,CAWSPYPRTASYEQYF
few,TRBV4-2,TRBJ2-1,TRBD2,TGTGCCAGCAGCCTCTCACCTAGGCTCGGGACTAGCGGGAGGTCCTCCTACAATGAGCAGTTCTTC,CASSLSPRLGTSGRSSYNEQFF
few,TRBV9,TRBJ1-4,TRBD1,TGTGCCAGCAGCGTCACAGGGGGCCCTAATGAAAAACTGTTTTTT,CASSVTGGPNEKLFF
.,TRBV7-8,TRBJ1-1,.,TGTGCCAGCAGCTTATCGCAGGGAGGGAATACTGAAGCTTTCTTT,CASSLSQGGNTEAFF
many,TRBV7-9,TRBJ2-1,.,TGTGCCAGCAGCATACGACAGGGATCGCTGGGTAGCGGGAATTCGCATGAGCAGTTCTTC,CASSIRQGSLGSGNSHEQFF
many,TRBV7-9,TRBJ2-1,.,TGTGCCAGCAGCCAGGAGGTCGCTAATGAGCAGTTCTTC,CASSQEVANEQFF
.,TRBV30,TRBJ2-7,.,TGTGCCTGGAACGCTGAGGGGAACGAGCAGTACTTC,CAWNAEGNEQYF
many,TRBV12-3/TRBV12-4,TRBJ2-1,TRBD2,TGTGCCAGCAGTTTACTAGCGGGAGGGAGGAATGAGCAGTTCTTC,CASSLLAGGRNEQFF